These T cell receptor beta chains were read from a single sample in a study of cytomegalovirus exposure and HLA in healthy donors. Assay used: immunoSEQ multiplex PCR; TCRdb lists only in-frame clones, some missing. The data hold some 98,000 clones, with about 80% observed a single time. The material sequenced was PBMCs. Receptors were obtained from a young man in good health and CMV-seropositive. The CDR3 runs from the conserved cysteine through the conserved F or W. Each record gives: J gene, clone size, D gene, V gene, CDR3 protein, CDR3 DNA. D genes are given only for firm matches. Some rows mark clone size as missing; the rest say once, few, many or name a class of expanded clone.

TRBJ2-7 NA NA TRBV7-9 CASSSPMEAQYEQYF TGTGCCAGCAGCTCCCCGATGGAGGCCCAATACGAGCAGTACTTC
TRBJ2-5 NA NA TRBV5-1 CASSLGTEGTQYF TGCGCCAGCAGCTTAGGGACGGAGGGGACCCAGTACTTC
TRBJ2-5 NA TRBD2 TRBV9 CASSSSSGGETQYF TGTGCCAGCAGTTCCTCTAGCGGGGGGGAGACCCAGTACTTC
TRBJ1-2 few NA TRBV2 CASSEGEVGGYTF TGTGCCAGCAGTGAAGGGGAGGTGGGGGGCTACACCTTC
TRBJ1-2 NA NA TRBV7-9 CASYGGGGYTF TGTGCCAGCTACGGGGGAGGTGGCTACACCTTC
TRBJ1-3 NA TRBD1 TRBV2 CASSLDRVAGNTIYF TGTGCCAGCAGTTTAGACAGGGTTGCCGGAAACACCATATATTTT
TRBJ2-7 NA NA TRBV6-1 CASSRGSEQYF TGTGCCAGCAGTAGGGGGTCCGAGCAGTACTTC
TRBJ1-1 few NA TRBV10-3 CAIKTKMNTEAFF TGTGCCATCAAGACAAAAATGAACACTGAAGCTTTCTTT
TRBJ1-2 NA NA TRBV19 CASLRTGIGGYTF TGTGCCAGCCTTCGAACAGGGATCGGAGGCTACACCTTC
TRBJ2-3 NA TRBD1 TRBV5-1 CASSPGQAADTQYF TGCGCCAGCAGCCCCGGACAGGCAGCAGATACGCAGTATTTT